The 21 T cell receptor beta chains below come from one sample, sequenced in a study of blood T cell repertoires in COVID-19. The protocol was immunoSEQ multiplex PCR, while the TCRdb copy is restricted to in-frame clones and leaves out a portion. The data contain about 180,000 clones, more than 80% of them singletons. The sequenced sample was peripheral blood. The receptors derive from a human donor in a cohort sampled during active COVID-19.

The chain links TRBV4-1 to TRBJ2-5, with unresolved D. CDR3 length equals 15 residues. Looked up from germline, CDR1 is MGHRA and CDR2 is YSYEKL. Trimming stripped 0 bases from V and 2 bases from J, with 10 bases between. The DNA of the CDR3 is TGCGCCAGCAGCCAAGATTTGTCGGTTCAAGAGACCCAGTACTTC. It specifies CASSQDLSVQETQYF.

The J gene is TRBJ2-7, the V gene TRBV3-1 (or the pseudogene TRBV3-2), with D maybe TRBD2 (6 bases). CDR3 size: 13 residues. Trimming cost V 1 base and J 5 bases, with 9 bases left between them. Germline V lookup: CDR1 LGHDT, CDR2 YNNKEL (reference sequence). The CDR3 is CASSQGGVHEQYF. The DNA of the CDR3 is TGTGCCAGCAGCCAAGGGGGGGTCCACGAGCAGTACTTC.

V and J are TRBV27 and TRBJ2-2; TRBD2 matches at 13 bases. The CDR3 is made up of 17 amino acids. CDR1 and CDR2 from the germline V gene are MNHEY and SMNVEV (reference sequence). V trimming: 1 base; J trimming: 5 bases; junction bases outside the gene matches: 4. The CDR3 DNA follows: TGTGCCAGCAGTTTATTGGGGACTAGCGGGGTTACCGGGGAGCTGTTTTTT. Encoded protein: CASSLLGTSGVTGELFF.

The chain couples TRBV5-6 to TRBJ2-7; tentatively, D is TRBD2 (5 bases). Trimming shortened V by 4 bases and J by 4 bases, and 21 bases separated the two germline ends. The CDR3 covers 16 residues. Germline V gives CDR1 SGHDT, CDR2 YYEEEE. CDR3 coding DNA: TGTGCCAGCAGCCAAAGAGGAGGAAGTAAACTTTACGAGCAGTACTTC. Encoded protein: CASSQRGGSKLYEQYF.

The rearrangement joins TRBV5-1 to TRBJ1-1; TRBD1 agrees at 7 bases. V was pared by 0 bases and J by 0 bases, with 2 bases of the junction left unmatched. The CDR3 totals 15 residues. Per germline, CDR1 SGHRS and CDR2 YFSETQ. The CDR3 protein is CASSLEGALNTEAFF. The CDR3 DNA sequence: TGCGCCAGCAGCTTGGAGGGGGCTTTGAACACTGAAGCTTTCTTT. Complete variable domain (other parts from reference TRBV5-1 and TRBJ1-1): KAGVTQTPRYLIKTRGQQVTLSCSPISGHRSVSWYQQTPGQGLQFLFEYFSETQRNKGNFPGRFSGRQFSNSRSEMNVSTLELGDSALYLCASSLEGALNTEAFFGQGTRLTVV.

This chain links TRBV29-1 with TRBJ1-4; TRBD1 agrees at 7 bases. V shed 4 bases and J 7 bases; nucleotides not matched to a gene: 9. This CDR3 comprises 14 residues. Germline V lookup: CDR1 SQVTM, CDR2 ANQGSEA. The CDR3 DNA is TGCAGCGTTGGACCGGGACAGAGAATTGAAAAACTGTTTTTT. This encodes CSVGPGQRIEKLFF.

This clone has only a few counts. This rearrangement joins TRBV4-1 to TRBJ1-5; D possibly corresponds to TRBD1 (5 bases). The CDR3 sequence is 15 residues long. The germline V gene encodes CDR1 MGHRA and CDR2 YSYEKL. Between the trimmed V and J ends, which lost 3 bases and 7 bases, there was a span of 16 bases. As DNA, the CDR3 is TGCGCCAGCAGCCAGGGGGAGGGGCTGTGGCAGCCCCAGCATTTT. Its protein is CASSQGEGLWQPQHF.

This chain uses TRBV9 with TRBJ1-2; 7 bases align to TRBD1. From germline, CDR1 is SGDLS and CDR2 YYNGEE. The CDR3 length is 13 residues. Trimming removed 5 bases from V and 4 bases from J; junction bases left unmatched: 5. The DNA for the CDR3 is TGTGCCAGCAGTGACTCAGGGGGCTATGGCTACACCTTC. Its translation is CASSDSGGYGYTF.

The V gene is TRBV5-1, the J gene TRBJ2-7; TRBD2 aligns across 7 bases. The CDR3 extends over 14 amino acids. Germline lookup yields CDR1 SGHRS and CDR2 YFSETQ. After removal of 0 bases from V and 6 bases from J, the junction contained 6 bases not matched to a gene. This CDR3 reads CASSLVLGGSEQYF. The CDR3 region has the DNA TGCGCCAGCAGCTTGGTGCTGGGGGGGAGCGAGCAGTACTTC.

This clone was seen just once. The rearrangement links TRBV19 to TRBJ2-3; no clear D. CDR1 is LNHDA and CDR2 is SQIVND in the germline V gene (reference sequence). Trimming removed 7 bases at V and 1 base at J, with 9 bases between. The CDR3 loop spans 13 amino acids. The CDR3 DNA reads TGTGCCAGTACTCCGCAGGGCACAGATACGCAGTATTTT. Residues: CASTPQGTDTQYF.

V is TRBV4-1 and J is TRBJ1-2; 10 nucleotides match TRBD1. This CDR3 is 17 amino acids long. From germline, CDR1 is MGHRA and CDR2 YSYEKL. Trimming at V came to 0 bases and at J to 8 bases, leaving 12 bases not matched to a gene. The CDR3 sequence: CASSQEGGDRGLGGYTF. CDR3 DNA sequence: TGCGCCAGCAGCCAAGAAGGGGGCGACAGGGGGCTTGGAGGCTACACCTTC.

The rearrangement uses TRBV7-2 and TRBJ2-6; D gene ambiguous. With 7 bases removed from V and 0 bases from J, the gap between germline ends came to 7 bases. The CDR3 is 14 amino acids. Germline-derived CDR1 and CDR2 are SGHTA and FQGNSA. The CDR3 bases are TGTGCCAGCATCACGGGCTCTGGGGCCAACGTCCTGACTTTC. This translates into CASITGSGANVLTF.

This sequence joins TRBV5-4 and TRBJ1-4; no clear D. This CDR3 spans 13 amino acids. V lost 4 bases and J lost 5, with 9 bases in between. The V gene's germline CDR1 is SGHNT and CDR2 YYREEE (reference sequence). The CDR3 is CASSPPGNEKLFF. CDR3 coding DNA: TGTGCCAGCAGCCCCCCCGGGAATGAAAAACTGTTTTTT.

With regard to this clone: Other DNA sequences in this specimen translate into the identical CDR3. J is TRBJ1-1 and V is TRBV5-1; TRBD1 aligns across 7 bases. The germline V gene encodes CDR1 SGHRS and CDR2 YFSETQ. Unmatched junction bases numbered 3, after V lost 3 bases and J lost 1 base. CDR3 length equals 14 residues. Here the CDR3 reads CASSSGTANTEAFF. The CDR3, as DNA: TGCGCCAGCAGCTCCGGGACAGCGAACACTGAAGCTTTCTTT.

The chain links TRBV7-2 to TRBJ1-4; D unresolved. Germline V gives CDR1 SGHTA, CDR2 FQGNSA. The V end lost 0 bases, the J end lost 7 bases, and 12 bases lay between the germline ends. The CDR3 runs 15 residues. The CDR3: CASSLAGGSGEKLFF. The DNA of the CDR3 is TGTGCCAGCAGCTTAGCAGGAGGGTCGGGTGAAAAACTGTTTTTT.

This clone has only one observation. The rearrangement uses TRBV3-1 (or the pseudogene TRBV3-2) and TRBJ2-3, with 11 nucleotides matching TRBD2. CDR1 and CDR2 (germline): LGHDT, YNNKEL (reference sequence). The CDR3 is 19 amino acids. J lost 4 bases, V lost 5 bases, and 17 bases had no gene match. This CDR3 reads CASSVMGVAGGQSPDTQYF. In nucleotides, the CDR3 is TGTGCCAGCAGCGTGATGGGGGTAGCGGGGGGGCAATCCCCAGATACGCAGTATTTT.

The chain recombines TRBV9 with TRBJ2-5, with 8 bases identical to TRBD2. J was trimmed by 5 bases and V by 1 base; bases with no gene match: 7. CDR3 length equals 15 residues. From germline, CDR1 is SGDLS and CDR2 YYNGEE. This CDR3 reads CASSVTGGGPETQYF. The CDR3 bases are TGTGCCAGCAGCGTAACGGGGGGGGGCCCCGAGACCCAGTACTTC.

The V gene is TRBV11-2, the J gene TRBJ1-4, with 8 positions matching TRBD1. Trimming at V came to 1 base and at J to 5 bases, leaving 6 bases not matched to a gene. The CDR3 has 16 residues. Germline CDR1 SGHAT, CDR2 FQNNGV. The CDR3 nucleotides read TGTGCCAGCAGCTTAGGCGGACAGGGACTCAATGAAAAACTGTTTTTT. Amino acid sequence: CASSLGGQGLNEKLFF.

V gene TRBV18 combines with J gene TRBJ2-7, with 9 nucleotides matching TRBD1. Looked up from germline, CDR1 is KGHSH and CDR2 is LQKENI. This CDR3 has 15 residues. Trimming at V came to 3 bases and at J to 4 bases, leaving 7 bases not matched to a gene. CDR3 amino acids: CASSPRQGDLYEQYF. CDR3 DNA sequence: TGTGCCAGCTCACCGCGACAGGGGGACTTATACGAGCAGTACTTC.

This clone showed up just once. The chain links TRBV30 to TRBJ1-1; D is ambiguous. The CDR3 consists of 12 residues. With 0 bases removed from V and 7 bases from J, the gap between germline ends came to 9 bases. Germline loops: CDR1 GTSNPN, CDR2 SVGIG (reference sequence). CDR3 sequence (DNA): TGTGCCTGGAGTGTTCGGTATGGTGAAGCTTTCTTT. Translated: CAWSVRYGEAFF.

The V and J genes are TRBV7-8 and TRBJ1-5; 7 nucleotides match TRBD1. V lost 1 base to trimming and J lost 3 bases; unmatched junction nucleotides: 3. There are 15 residues in the CDR3. Germline values: CDR1 SGHVS, CDR2 FQNEAQ. CDR3 amino acids: CASSLGQGLNQPQHF. The CDR3 DNA is TGTGCCAGCAGCTTAGGACAGGGCCTCAATCAGCCCCAGCATTTT.